The 20 T cell receptor beta chains listed next were all sequenced from one sample in a study of radiation and T cells in renal cell carcinoma. Time point in this sample: baseline pretreatment blood. Treatment: 15 Gy SBRT to primary tumor, nephrectomy 4 weeks later. Libraries were prepared by immunoSEQ multiplex PCR; TCRdb keeps only in-frame clonotypes and omits some of them. Among tens of thousands of clones, over 65% were seen once, and the ten largest hold more than 5.5%. The sample consisted of blood, taken from a patient whose treatment included radiotherapy and nephrectomy. These receptors came from a man in his 60s with renal cell carcinoma.

This chain joins TRBV19 and TRBJ2-5, with TRBD1 matching 7 bases. The ends lost 6 bases at V and 2 bases at J; junction bases unmatched: 6. Germline CDR1 and CDR2: LNHDA and SQIVND (reference sequence). CDR3 length: 14 residues. CDR3 DNA sequence: TGTGCCAGTAGCTGGGGGACAGTACAAGAGACCCAGTACTTC. Translating gives CASSWGTVQETQYF.

The V gene is TRBV6-1, the J gene TRBJ2-3, with D perhaps TRBD2 (5 bases). Germline assignment: CDR1 MNHNS and CDR2 SASEGT. This CDR3 is built from 12 residues. Trimming cost V 2 bases and J 8 bases, with 8 bases left between them. The CDR3 DNA follows: TGTGCCAGCAGTGAATTTCGGGGTACGCAGTATTTT. It codes for CASSEFRGTQYF.

This chain uses TRBV29-1 with TRBJ2-7; possibly TRBD1 for D (6 bases). V was cut by 7 bases and J by 3 bases, with 22 bases left in between. The germline V gene encodes CDR1 SQVTM and CDR2 ANQGSEA. CDR3 length: 15 residues. Here the CDR3 DNA reads TGCAGCGCCACTGGAGAGCGCACAGGGAGCTACGAGCAGTACTTC. This translates into CSATGERTGSYEQYF.

The J gene is TRBJ1-4, the V gene TRBV29-1, with a tentative D call TRBD1 (6 bases). Germline V gene data show CDR1 as SQVTM and CDR2 as ANQGSEA. Deletions cut 7 bases from V and 8 bases from J, with 17 bases between. The CDR3 is 13 residues long. The CDR3: CSAAGTTEEKLFF. Written as DNA, the CDR3 is TGCAGCGCAGCCGGGACAACAGAAGAAAAACTGTTTTTT.

The chain links TRBV6-6 to TRBJ2-3, with D possibly matching TRBD2 (6 bases). The CDR3 is made up of 15 amino acids. Per germline, CDR1 MNHNY and CDR2 SVGAGI (reference sequence). The V end lost 2 bases, the J end lost 2 bases, and 11 bases lay between the germline ends. CDR3 sequence reads: CASSYIREFTDTQYF. The CDR3 nucleotides read TGTGCCAGCAGTTACATCCGGGAGTTCACAGATACGCAGTATTTT.

The chain uses TRBV14 and TRBJ2-5; 7 bases agree with TRBD2. J lost 7 bases, V lost 0 bases, and 11 bases had no gene match. The CDR3 is 16 amino acids. Germline V lookup: CDR1 SGHDN, CDR2 FVKESK. CDR3 loop: CASSQELTQSGGTQYF. As DNA, the CDR3 is TGTGCCAGCAGCCAAGAACTCACCCAGTCGGGAGGGACCCAGTACTTC.

The V gene is TRBV2, the J gene TRBJ2-5; D tentatively reads TRBD1 or TRBD2 (6 bases each). The CDR3 sequence is 13 residues long. The germline gives CDR1 SNHLY, CDR2 FYNNEI. Trimming took 11 bases from V and 2 from J, leaving 15 bases between them. CDR3 DNA: TGTGCCCCCCGGGGGCACGTACAAGAGACCCAGTACTTC. Its protein product is CAPRGHVQETQYF.

The V and J genes are TRBV9 and TRBJ2-1, with 11 positions matching TRBD2. This CDR3 has 14 amino acids. The trim removed 3 bases at V and 9 bases at J, leaving 5 bases unmatched. Germline V gene sequence: CDR1 SGDLS, CDR2 YYNGEE. In DNA, the CDR3 is TGTGCCAGCAGCGCTAGGACTAGCGGGTTTGAGCAGTTCTTC. Translating gives CASSARTSGFEQFF.

The chain employs TRBV27 and TRBJ1-5; D is perhaps TRBD1 (6 bases). The CDR3 runs to 13 residues. V lost 5 bases to trimming and J lost 6 bases, with 11 bases between them. Germline CDR1 reads MNHEY; CDR2 reads SMNVEV (reference sequence). The CDR3 sequence: CASSNRETQPQHF. The CDR3 DNA follows: TGTGCCAGCAGTAACAGGGAGACTCAGCCCCAGCATTTT.

The chain links TRBV29-1 to TRBJ2-3; 10 bases align to TRBD2. CDR3 length: 16 amino acids. The germline CDR1 and CDR2 sequences are SQVTM and ANQGSEA. Losses at the gene ends were 2 bases for V and 3 bases for J; bases not matched to a gene: 8. CDR3 coding DNA: TGCAGCGTTGAACCCTTAGCGGGAGGAACGACAGATACGCAGTATTTT. Its translation is CSVEPLAGGTTDTQYF.

V gene TRBV2 combines with J gene TRBJ2-2, with a weak D call TRBD1 (6 bases). Trimming stripped 6 bases from V and 0 bases from J, with 14 bases between. Germline loops: CDR1 SNHLY, CDR2 FYNNEI. The CDR3 is 16 amino acids. The CDR3 DNA reads as TGTGCCAGCAGCCCTCAGGGGAGCACGAACACCGGGGAGCTGTTTTTT. It translates to CASSPQGSTNTGELFF.

This chain connects TRBV18 to TRBJ1-4, with D unclear. The CDR3 is 14 amino acids. Germline V gene data show CDR1 as KGHSH and CDR2 as LQKENI. Trimming pared 6 bases from V and 5 bases from J, leaving 13 bases between. The CDR3 region is CASSPRGGNEKLFF. The CDR3 nucleotides are TGTGCCAGCTCCCCGCGGGGAGGGAATGAAAAACTGTTTTTT.

This clone was counted once. The chain joins TRBV28 to TRBJ1-4, with a weak D call TRBD1 (5 bases). V dropped 6 bases and J dropped 2 bases, with 10 bases sitting between them. CDR3 length: 14 residues. In germline, CDR1 is MDHEN, CDR2 SYDVKM. The CDR3 DNA reads as TGTGCCAGCAGCCACGGGGCCACTAATGAAAAACTGTTTTTT. Translation: CASSHGATNEKLFF.

The chain is built from TRBV18 and TRBJ2-1; 11 bases are shared with TRBD1. The V gene's germline CDR1 is KGHSH and CDR2 LQKENI. The ends lost 3 bases at V and 8 bases at J; junction bases unmatched: 6. This CDR3 comprises 15 residues. CDR3 DNA: TGTGCCAGCTCACCTTATCCGGGACAGGGGGATGAGCAGTTCTTC. Its translation: CASSPYPGQGDEQFF.

In this sample, this clone turned up a few times. This sequence joins TRBV4-1 and TRBJ2-3, with a possible D match to TRBD2 (6 bases). Germline V gene data show CDR1 as MGHRA and CDR2 as YSYEKL. The CDR3 covers 13 residues. V was pared by 5 bases and J by 5 bases, with 11 bases between. The CDR3 loop is CASSAGYGDTQYF. CDR3 in DNA: TGCGCCAGCAGCGCGGGATACGGAGATACGCAGTATTTT.

This chain links TRBV4-3 with TRBJ2-2; 8 bases are shared with TRBD1. The CDR3 covers 15 residues. Germline V gene lookup returns CDR1 LGHNA and CDR2 YSLEER. With 4 bases clipped from V and 3 bases from J, the junction kept 4 bases outside the gene matches. CDR3 sequence (DNA): TGCGCCAGCAGCCGAGAGACAGGGGACACCGGGGAGCTGTTTTTT. Translation gives CASSRETGDTGELFF.

V usage is TRBV4-1 and J usage is TRBJ2-7, with a tentative D call TRBD2 (6 bases). The CDR3 runs 16 residues. Germline loops: CDR1 MGHRA, CDR2 YSYEKL. With 0 bases removed from V and 2 bases from J, the gap between germline ends came to 14 bases. For the CDR3, the DNA is TGCGCCAGCAGCCAAGAAGGAGGGACCAACCCCTACGAGCAGTACTTC. Translated, it gives CASSQEGGTNPYEQYF.

The rearrangement joins TRBV9 to TRBJ1-3; no firm D call. Germline CDR1 and CDR2: SGDLS and YYNGEE. Trimming stripped 2 bases from V and 8 bases from J, with 8 bases between. CDR3 length equals 12 residues. This CDR3 reads CASSVEGYTIYF. The CDR3 coding sequence is TGTGCCAGCAGCGTCGAGGGTTACACCATATATTTT.

The chain carries TRBV18 and TRBJ2-6; unclear D gene. Germline V lookup: CDR1 KGHSH, CDR2 LQKENI. This CDR3 is built from 16 residues. V lost 2 bases and J lost 0, with 8 bases in between. CDR3 bases: TGTGCCAGCTCACCAGGGAAGAGCTCTGGGGCCAACGTCCTGACTTTC. Translation gives CASSPGKSSGANVLTF.

CDR3 nucleotides: TGTGCCAGCAGTTTACCCGATATGGGCAGGGACTCTGGGGCCAACGTCCTGACTTTC. It codes for CASSLPDMGRDSGANVLTF. The gene calls are TRBV28 and TRBJ2-6, with D possibly being TRBD1 (5 bases). With 2 bases removed from V and 0 bases from J, the gap between germline ends came to 17 bases. Germline V lookup: CDR1 MDHEN, CDR2 SYDVKM. CDR3 size: 19 residues.